This T cell receptor beta chain emerged from a study of shared clonotypes between healthy human individuals. Caucasian adults living in Nashville, Tennessee, provided all samples. Naive CD4+ cells were CD45RA-selected; the remaining cells were memory. Study findings and constraints: Among a handful of donors, roughly 5.4% of naive CD4 clonotypes were found in common.

Germline V gene sequence: CDR1 SEHNR, CDR2 FQNEAQ (reference sequence). Trimming left V 3 bases short and J 1 base short, with 12 bases between. The CDR3 has 15 residues. Sequencing was at deep level. Some clones are missing from TCRdb's copy, which holds only in-frame ones; the method was immunoSEQ multiplex PCR. Of approximately 2.5 million clones listed, over 85% are singletons. This clone was seen once. Its antigen is still unknown. The sequence came from a man between 18 and 35 years old in good health. Some clones in this sample may be carry-over from other donors' samples. The material sequenced was naive CD4+ T cells from PBMCs. As to subset: CD45RA+ positively selected. The chain has TRBV7-9 and TRBJ1-1; D remains unclear. CDR3 in amino acids: CASSFFRSGNTEAFF. The CDR3 DNA reads TGTGCCAGCAGCTTTTTCCGTTCGGGGAACACTGAAGCTTTCTTT.